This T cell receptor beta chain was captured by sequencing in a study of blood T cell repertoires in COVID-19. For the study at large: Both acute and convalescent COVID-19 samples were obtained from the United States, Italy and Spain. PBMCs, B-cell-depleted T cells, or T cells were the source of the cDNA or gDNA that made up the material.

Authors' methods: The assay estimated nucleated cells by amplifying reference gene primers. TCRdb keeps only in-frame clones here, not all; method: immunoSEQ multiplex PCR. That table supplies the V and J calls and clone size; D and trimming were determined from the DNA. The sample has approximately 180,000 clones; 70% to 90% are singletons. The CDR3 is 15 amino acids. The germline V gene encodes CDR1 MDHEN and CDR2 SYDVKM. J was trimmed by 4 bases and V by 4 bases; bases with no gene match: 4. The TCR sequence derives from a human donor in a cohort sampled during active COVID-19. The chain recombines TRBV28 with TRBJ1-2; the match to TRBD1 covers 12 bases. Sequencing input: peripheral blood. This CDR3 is CASSSGTGGAYGYTF. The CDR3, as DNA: TGTGCCAGCAGTTCGGGGACAGGGGGCGCCTATGGCTACACCTTC.